This T cell receptor beta chain was profiled in a study of breast tumors, draining lymph nodes, adjacent tissues. Study-wide results and limits: That most tumor T cells come from lymph nodes remained unproven. The data were judged consistent with most tumor T cells coming from lymph node and expanding in tumor.

Each CDR3 protein is one row after TCRdb ran MiXCR on the multiplex PCR reads. The sample consists of 30,000 to 35,000 distinct CDR3 sequences, less than 65% of them appearing once. About this clonotype itself: Its antigen remains unknown.

Source material: breast tumor tissue. This TCR came from a female donor with breast cancer. Some clones in this sample may be carry-over from other donors' samples.

CDR3 sequence (DNA): TGTGCCACCAGCAGAGATCCTCGGGGGGAGGAGACCCAGTACTTC. Translating gives CATSRDPRGEETQYF. This rearrangement joins TRBV15 to TRBJ2-5; 7 positions agree with TRBD2. The V segment lost 0 bases and the J segment 5 bases; nucleotides outside the gene matches: 6. Germline-derived CDR1 and CDR2 are LNHNV and YYDKDF (reference sequence). There are 15 residues in the CDR3.